The 15 T cell receptor beta chains given below trace back to one sample, sequenced in a study of T cell responses to AZD1222 COVID-19 vaccine. Profiling relied on immunoSEQ multiplex PCR, and the TCRdb table lists in-frame clones only, not all of them. The profile covers 170,000 or so clones, with 75% to 95% appearing a single time and more than 1.3% taken by the ten largest. This specimen consisted of peripheral blood, obtained on day 0 of AZD1222 vaccination. These receptor sequences come from an adult in good health.

The V call is TRBV4-1, the J call TRBJ1-1; D might be TRBD1 (6 bases). CDR1 is MGHRA, CDR2 YSYEKL, per germline. V was shortened by 3 bases and J by 6 bases, with 14 bases between the two germline ends. The CDR3 consists of 14 residues. CDR3 region: CASSHMDSVSEAFF. For the CDR3, the DNA is TGCGCCAGCAGCCATATGGACAGCGTATCTGAAGCTTTCTTT.

Here the CDR3 reads CASSEGGGRPGGEAFF. The CDR3 bases are TGTGCCAGCAGTGAAGGGGGAGGCAGGCCAGGGGGTGAAGCTTTCTTT. The rearrangement joins TRBV2 to TRBJ1-1, with 7 nucleotides matching TRBD1. Unmatched junction bases numbered 12, after V lost 1 base and J lost 7 bases. The CDR3 sequence is 16 residues long. Germline CDR1 is SNHLY and CDR2 is FYNNEI.

The rearrangement links TRBV18 to TRBJ1-1; D is unclear. This CDR3 contains 13 residues. V gave up 2 bases and J gave up 4 bases, with 8 bases separating them. Germline CDR1 reads KGHSH; CDR2 reads LQKENI. This CDR3 reads CASSPGLSTEAFF. In nucleotides, the CDR3 is TGTGCCAGCTCACCAGGGTTGTCCACTGAAGCTTTCTTT.

This sequence joins TRBV5-6 and TRBJ1-1; D is unclear. This CDR3 is 13 amino acids long. V lost 4 bases and J 1 base, leaving 8 bases between the germline ends. Germline V gene sequence: CDR1 SGHDT, CDR2 YYEEEE. CDR3 residues: CASSEGGNTEAFF. In DNA, the CDR3 is TGTGCCAGCAGCGAGGGAGGGAACACTGAAGCTTTCTTT.

This clone showed up just a few times. The chain uses TRBV18 and TRBJ1-2; D gene unclear. CDR1 KGHSH and CDR2 LQKENI come from the germline V gene. The germline V and J ends were trimmed by 0 bases and 5 bases, with 10 bases remaining between them. This CDR3 region has 14 residues. CDR3 nucleotide sequence: TGTGCCAGCTCACCACCGGACGCCCCGTATGGCTACACCTTC. Translating it yields CASSPPDAPYGYTF.

The rearrangement links TRBV5-8 to TRBJ1-2, with D perhaps TRBD1 (5 bases). CDR1 SGHTS and CDR2 YDEGEE come from the germline V gene. The CDR3 extends over 15 amino acids. V shed 0 bases and J shed 4 bases, with 13 bases lying between them. CDR3 region: CASSLDGGRTYGYTF. The CDR3 bases are TGTGCCAGCAGCTTGGATGGGGGACGGACCTATGGCTACACCTTC.

The chain recombines TRBV4-2 with TRBJ1-1, with 7 nucleotides matching TRBD1. The ends lost 3 bases at V and 10 bases at J; junction bases unmatched: 14. CDR3 size: 15 residues. Per the germline V gene, CDR1 is LGHNA and CDR2 is YNFKEQ. CDR3 nucleotides: TGTGCCAGCAGCCAGGGTGACAGGGAGATGAAAGGAGCTTTCTTT. This codes for CASSQGDREMKGAFF.

In its sample, this clone was seen once. The chain is built from TRBV5-6 and TRBJ1-1; TRBD1 is a possible D gene (6 bases). Germline-derived CDR1 and CDR2 are SGHDT and YYEEEE. V gave up 3 bases and J gave up 0 bases, with 15 bases separating them. CDR3 length equals 16 residues. In DNA, the CDR3 is TGTGCCAGCAGCTGGTGGGGGCGGGACATGAACACTGAAGCTTTCTTT. Its translation is CASSWWGRDMNTEAFF. Supplemented by reference TRBV5-6 and TRBJ1-1, the full variable domain reads DAGVTQSPTHLIKTRGQQVTLRCSPKSGHDTVSWYQQALGQGPQFIFQYYEEEERQRGNFPDRFSGHQFPNYSSELNVNALLLGDSALYLCASSWWGRDMNTEAFFGQGTRLTVV.

The DNA for the CDR3 is TGCGCCAGCAGCTTGGCCTTGACAGGTTCAGCCTACGAGCAGTACTTC. Translated: CASSLALTGSAYEQYF. The V gene is TRBV5-1, the J gene TRBJ2-7, with D perhaps TRBD1 (6 bases). Trimming stripped 0 bases from V and 2 bases from J, with 15 bases between. CDR1 and CDR2 from the germline V gene are SGHRS and YFSETQ. The CDR3 has 16 amino acids.

This clone was seen a handful of times. The chain carries TRBV27 and TRBJ1-1; 8 nucleotides align to TRBD1. This CDR3 has 17 residues. Germline V lookup: CDR1 MNHEY, CDR2 SMNVEV (reference sequence). Losses at the gene ends were 5 bases for V and 5 bases for J; bases not matched to a gene: 16. CDR3 DNA: TGTGCCAGCAGTCCCTACCCAATTCAGGGGGCGCGGACTGAAGCTTTCTTT. Translation: CASSPYPIQGARTEAFF.

The chain employs TRBV30 and TRBJ2-3; TRBD2 is a possible D gene (7 bases). Germline V CDR1 and CDR2: GTSNPN, SVGIG (reference sequence). CDR3 length: 13 residues. V was shortened by 5 bases and J by 6 bases, with 15 bases between the two germline ends. CDR3 protein: CAWDAGATDTQYF. Written as DNA, the CDR3 is TGTGCCTGGGACGCGGGGGCTACGGATACGCAGTATTTT. Variable domain in full (rest from reference TRBV30 and TRBJ2-3): SQTIHQWPATLVQPVGSPLSLECTVEGTSNPNLYWYRQAAGRGLQLLFYSVGIGQISSEVPQNLSASRPQDRQFILSSKKLLLSDSGFYLCAWDAGATDTQYFGPGTRLTVL.

The genes are TRBV19 and TRBJ2-7; a possible D gene is TRBD2 (6 bases). The CDR3 contains 13 residues. Germline loops: CDR1 LNHDA, CDR2 SQIVND (reference sequence). The ends were cut back, 4 bases at V and 7 bases at J, with 14 bases in the middle. CDR3 bases: TGTGCCAGTAGTAGGGTATCGGGGAGGGAGCAGTACTTC. Its protein product is CASSRVSGREQYF.

V and J are TRBV30 and TRBJ1-2, with TRBD1 identical over 8 bases. The trim removed 4 bases at V and 4 bases at J, leaving 11 bases unmatched. This CDR3 has 15 residues. Germline V gene sequence: CDR1 GTSNPN, CDR2 SVGIG (reference sequence). CDR3 loop: CAWIGQGRFFYGYTF. Written as DNA, the CDR3 is TGTGCCTGGATAGGACAGGGAAGGTTTTTCTATGGCTACACCTTC.

This clone showed up just once. The chain recombines TRBV2 with TRBJ1-6; D unclear. Germline CDR1 and CDR2: SNHLY and FYNNEI. Trimming removed 7 bases from V and 10 bases from J, with 14 bases in between. The CDR3 totals 13 residues. In nucleotides, the CDR3 is TGTGCCAGCAATTCGGCAGGCGGGTCACCCCTCCACTTT. Encoded protein: CASNSAGGSPLHF.

The chain couples TRBV18 to TRBJ1-1, with D uncertain. V was pared by 1 base and J by 3 bases, with 12 bases between. The CDR3 is 15 amino acids. Germline lookup yields CDR1 KGHSH and CDR2 LQKENI. The CDR3 sequence: CASSPLEGLDTEAFF. The CDR3 nucleotides are TGTGCCAGCTCACCACTTGAGGGTCTAGACACTGAAGCTTTCTTT.